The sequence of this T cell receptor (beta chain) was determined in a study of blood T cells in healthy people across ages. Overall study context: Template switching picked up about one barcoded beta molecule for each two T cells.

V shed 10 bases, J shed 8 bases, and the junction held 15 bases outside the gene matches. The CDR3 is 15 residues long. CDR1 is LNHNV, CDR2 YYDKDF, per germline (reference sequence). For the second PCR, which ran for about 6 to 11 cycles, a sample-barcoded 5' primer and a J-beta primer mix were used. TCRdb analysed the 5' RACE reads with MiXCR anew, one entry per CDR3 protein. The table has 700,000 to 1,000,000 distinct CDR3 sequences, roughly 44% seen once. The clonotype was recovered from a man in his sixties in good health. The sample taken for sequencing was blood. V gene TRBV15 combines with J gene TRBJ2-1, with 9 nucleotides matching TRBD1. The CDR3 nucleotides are TGTGCCAGCAGTCGCGGGACAGGGACGATCGATGAGCAGTTCTTC. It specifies CASSRGTGTIDEQFF.